Following are 30 T cell receptor beta chains from one sample sequenced in a study of tissue T cells after allogeneic stem cell transplantation. Some clones are missing from TCRdb's copy, which holds only in-frame ones; the method was immunoSEQ multiplex PCR. The table records roughly 2,600 clones, almost 50% of them present only once. Time point indicated: mouse harvest day 14 after allogeneic transplant. Each mouse received 10^7 T-cell-depleted marrow cells plus 10^6 splenic CD5+ T cells by tail vein. The sample was lymph node tissue. The source is a female BALB/c mouse given C57BL/6 T cells with graft-versus-host disease after an allogeneic hematopoietic cell transplant.

This clone was found a few times. Here the gene names and germline are mouse. The read is 1 residue too short to cover the CDR3 end, so that end is filled in from the germline J gene. The genes are TRBV12-1 and TRBJ1-3, with D hard to call. V was pared by 8 bases and J by 0 bases, with 7 bases between. Germline lookup yields CDR1 SGHSN and CDR2 HYEKVE. The CDR3 loop spans 12 amino acids. CDR3 amino acids: CAIQSSGNTLYF. The sequenced CDR3 bases are TGTGCCATACAGTCTTCTGGAAATACGCTCTAT.

This clone was seen a handful of times. Gene names are the mouse ones. The CDR3 DNA, read in part, is TGCACCTGCAGTGCCCTCCGGGACAGGGCAAACACAGAAGTCTTC. Translated: CTCSALRDRANTEVF. The whole CDR3 protein reads CTCSALRDRANTEVFF. The chain couples TRBV1 to TRBJ1-1, with 9 bases fitting TRBD1. Sequencing ends 1 residue short of the CDR3 end; the germline J gene provides the rest. CDR3 length: 16 residues. Unmatched junction bases numbered 5, after V lost 3 bases and J lost 0 bases. Germline CDR1 reads NSQYPW; CDR2 reads LRSPGD (reference sequence).

A note on this clone: Germline and genes: mouse. The CDR3 end falls 1 residue outside the read, so it is completed with the germline J gene. The chain uses TRBV5 and TRBJ2-1; D is perhaps TRBD1 (6 bases). The length of the CDR3 is 13 residues. Trimming pared 10 bases from V and 6 bases from J, leaving 16 bases between. Germline CDR1 is LGHNA and CDR2 is YNLKQL (reference sequence). CDR3 sequence reads: CATSGAGVAEQFF. CDR3 bases read: TGTGCCACCTCCGGGGCAGGGGTTGCTGAGCAGTTC.

A word on this clone: Gene labels here are mouse ones. The DNA ends 1 residue before the CDR3 does, and the rest of the CDR3 is filled in from the germline J gene. The rearrangement uses TRBV16 and TRBJ1-2, with D tentatively TRBD1 (5 bases). The CDR3 consists of 13 residues. Germline CDR1 reads SGHSA; CDR2 reads FRNQAP. V dropped 11 bases and J dropped 0 bases, with 13 bases sitting between them. Here the CDR3 reads CAAGRGANSDYTF. The sequenced part of the CDR3 DNA is TGTGCAGCCGGTCGGGGGGCAAACTCCGACTACACC. Full variable domain (rest looked up from reference TRBV16 and TRBJ1-2): NAGVIQTPRHKVTGKGQEATLWCEPISGHSAVFWYRQTIVQGLEFLTYFRNQAPIDDSGMPKERFSAQMPNQSHSTLKIQSTQPQDSAVYLCAAGRGANSDYTFGSGTRLLVI.

Note on this clone: Mouse gene names and germline throughout. The CDR3 loop reads CASGPGTLGNSPLYF. The sequenced part of the CDR3 DNA is TGTGCTAGCGGTCCCGGGACATTAGGCAATTCGCCCCTCTAC. V usage is TRBV29 and J usage is TRBJ1-6, with a weak D call TRBD1 (6 bases). The sequence runs out 1 residue before the end of the CDR3; the remainder is reconstructed from the germline J gene. TRBJ1-6 is reported as an ORF; its role is uncertain. Germline V gives CDR1 MSHET, CDR2 SYDVDS. The CDR3 extends over 15 amino acids. V lost 8 bases, J lost 7 bases, and 18 bases lay in between.

Comment on this clone: Mouse gene names apply. Coverage ceases 1 residue before the CDR3 finishes, and the germline J gene fills in the end. V gene TRBV2 combines with J gene TRBJ2-3; D unclear. V gave up 0 bases and J gave up 6 bases, with 10 bases separating them. Germline V lookup: CDR1 LGHNA, CDR2 YSYQKL. The CDR3 contains 14 residues. CDR3 DNA (partial): TGTGCCAGCAGCCAAGATAGCACTGTGGAAACGCTGTAT. This translates into CASSQDSTVETLY. The whole CDR3 reads CASSQDSTVETLYF.

As for this clone: Germline and genes: mouse. With the read ending 1 residue before the CDR3 end, the germline J gene is used to fill in that end. The rearrangement links TRBV1 to TRBJ2-2; D is undetermined. The CDR3 runs to 13 residues. Deletions cut 3 bases from V and 6 bases from J, with 8 bases between. Germline V gene data show CDR1 as NSQYPW and CDR2 as LRSPGD (reference sequence). Incomplete CDR3 DNA: TGCACCTGCAGTGCCCCGGGCGCCGGGCAGCTCTAC. It yields the protein CTCSAPGAGQLY. In full, the CDR3 is CTCSAPGAGQLYF.

This clone was counted between two and nine times. Mouse germline and gene names are used. With the read ending 1 residue before the CDR3 end, the germline J gene is used to fill in that end. This sequence joins TRBV26 and TRBJ1-3; D is undetermined. The CDR3 consists of 14 residues. V gave up 2 bases and J gave up 0 bases, with 5 bases separating them. Germline assignment: CDR1 KGHPV and CDR2 FQNQEV (reference sequence). This CDR3 is CASSLGNSGNTLYF. The CDR3 bases that were read are TGTGCCAGCAGTCTGGGGAATTCTGGAAATACGCTCTAT. The full variable domain, in which reference TRBV26 and TRBJ1-3 provide the parts outside the CDR3, is NSKVIQTPRYLVKGQGQKAKMRCIPEKGHPVVFWYQQNKNNEFKFLINFQNQEVLQQIDMTEKRFSAECPSNSPCSLEIQSSEAGDSALYLCASSLGNSGNTLYFGEGSRLIVV.

A note on this clone: Any gene name here is a mouse gene name. The read terminates 1 residue ahead of where the CDR3 ends, so the germline J gene completes it. V and J are TRBV13-2 and TRBJ2-5; TRBD1 aligns across 9 bases. Per germline, CDR1 NNHNN and CDR2 SYGAGS (reference sequence). With 6 bases clipped from V and 6 bases from J, the junction kept 2 bases outside the gene matches. The CDR3 has 12 amino acids. The CDR3 loop reads CASDRGLDTQYF. The sequenced CDR3 bases are TGTGCCAGCGACAGGGGGCTTGACACCCAGTAC.

The sample holds a few counts of this clone. Gene names refer to mouse genes. The CDR3 end is not reached by the read, which stops 1 residue before it; the germline J gene fills it in. V is TRBV12-1 and J is TRBJ2-7; D may be TRBD1 (5 bases). The germline V gene encodes CDR1 SGHSN and CDR2 HYEKVE. This CDR3 comprises 12 residues. V lost 2 bases to trimming and J lost 3 bases, with 7 bases between them. CDR3 loop: CASSQDIYEQYF. The part of the CDR3 DNA that was read is TGTGCCAGCTCTCAGGACATCTATGAACAGTAC. Drawing the rest from reference TRBV12-1 and TRBJ2-7, the complete variable domain is DSGVVQSPRHIIKEKGGRSVLTCIPISGHSNVVWYQQTLGKELKFLIQHYEKVERDKGFLPSRFSVQQFDDYHSEMNMSALELEDSAMYFCASSQDIYEQYFGPGTRLTVL.

This clone is labeled medium-sized (0.01 to 0.1%). Genes here carry mouse names. The read ends 1 residue early relative to the CDR3; the germline J gene fills the gap. The rearrangement uses TRBV13-2 and TRBJ2-1; D may be TRBD1 or TRBD2 (5 bases each). The germline V gene encodes CDR1 NNHNN and CDR2 SYGAGS (reference sequence). The CDR3 length is 15 residues. V was clipped by 0 bases and J by 1 base, with 8 bases between them. The CDR3 DNA, read in part, is TGTGCCAGCGGTGATGGGCGGGGGAACTATGCTGAGCAGTTC. Translation gives CASGDGRGNYAEQF. The whole CDR3 reads CASGDGRGNYAEQFF.

A word on this clone: Gene names and germline refer to mouse. The read gets to within 1 residue of the CDR3 end, and the germline J gene fills in the rest. The chain couples TRBV5 to TRBJ1-4; the D gene is possibly TRBD1 (6 bases). Trimming shortened V by 0 bases and J by 7 bases, and 12 bases separated the two germline ends. There are 15 residues in the CDR3. Germline-derived CDR1 and CDR2 are LGHNA and YNLKQL (reference sequence). CDR3 DNA (partial): TGTGCCAGCAGCCAAGACGCCAGGGGAGGCGAAAGATTATTT. This encodes CASSQDARGGERLF. The full CDR3 is CASSQDARGGERLFF.

As concerns this clone: Mouse gene names apply. The CDR3 end falls 1 residue outside the read, so it is completed with the germline J gene. The chain joins TRBV3 to TRBJ2-7, with 8 bases aligning to TRBD1. J lost 5 bases, V lost 4 bases, and 4 bases had no gene match. The CDR3 is 13 residues long. Germline CDR1 reads SNHLY; CDR2 reads FYNGKV (reference sequence). CDR3 loop: CASSSLTGDEQYF. The sequenced part of the CDR3 DNA is TGTGCCAGCAGCTCTTTGACAGGGGATGAACAGTAC.

This clone was seen more than once but under ten times. Gene names are the mouse ones. The observed sequence ends 1 residue before the CDR3 terminus, with the missing tail filled in from the germline J gene. The rearrangement links TRBV26 to TRBJ1-3, with 7 nucleotides matching TRBD1. V shed 2 bases, J shed 4 bases, and the junction held 5 bases outside the gene matches. Germline CDR1 reads KGHPV; CDR2 reads FQNQEV (reference sequence). The CDR3 length is 15 residues. The sequenced CDR3 bases are TGTGCCAGCAGTCTGGAGGGGGCGCGGGGAAATACGCTCTAT. This sequence encodes CASSLEGARGNTLY. From start to end, the CDR3 is CASSLEGARGNTLYF.

In the case of this clone: Each gene name is a mouse one. The read ends 1 residue shy of where the CDR3 ends; the end is completed using the germline J gene. This chain joins TRBV16 and TRBJ1-1; D is perhaps TRBD1 (6 bases). The CDR3 totals 14 residues. The ends were cut back, 1 base at V and 1 base at J, with 7 bases in the middle. Germline V gene data show CDR1 as SGHSA and CDR2 as FRNQAP. The sequenced CDR3 bases are TGTGCAAGCAGCTTAGGGGGGGCGAACACAGAAGTCTTC. Translation: CASSLGGANTEVF. The whole CDR3 is CASSLGGANTEVFF.

By its share, this clone is medium-sized (0.01 to 0.1%). Mouse germline and gene names are used. The CDR3 end is not reached by the read, which stops 1 residue before it; the germline J gene fills it in. The chain recombines TRBV13-2 with TRBJ2-7, with a possible D match to TRBD2 (5 bases). Looked up from germline, CDR1 is NNHNN and CDR2 is SYGAGS (reference sequence). V lost 1 base and J 6 bases, leaving 11 bases between the germline ends. The CDR3 covers 13 residues. The sequenced CDR3 bases are TGTGCCAGCGGTGATAGGCTGGGTGGTGAACAGTAC. Amino acid sequence: CASGDRLGGEQY. The entire CDR3 protein is CASGDRLGGEQYF.

Concerning this clone: Genes and germline come from the mouse. The read halts 1 residue ahead of the CDR3 end, with the missing end drawn from the germline J gene. The chain uses TRBV19 and TRBJ1-1, with TRBD1 matching over 8 bases. Germline V gene lookup returns CDR1 FNHDT and CDR2 SITEND (reference sequence). V dropped 6 bases and J dropped 4; count of bases not matched to a gene: 5. This CDR3 has 13 amino acids. The CDR3 bases that were read are TGTGCCAGCATGCAGGGGGCCCTCACAGAAGTCTTC. Encoded protein: CASMQGALTEVF. The CDR3 as a whole reads CASMQGALTEVFF. Combining the CDR3 with reference TRBV19 and TRBJ1-1 gives the whole variable domain GGIITQTPKFLIGQEGQKLTLKCQQNFNHDTMYWYRQDSGKGLRLIYYSITENDLQKGDLSEGYDASREKKSSFSLTVTSAQKNEMAVFLCASMQGALTEVFFGKGTRLTVV.

Comment on this clone: Mouse germline and gene names are used. The read stops 1 residue short of the end of the CDR3; the missing end is completed from the germline J gene. The rearrangement links TRBV12-1 to TRBJ2-7, with 8 bases matching TRBD2. The V gene's germline CDR1 is SGHSN and CDR2 HYEKVE. The CDR3 spans 15 residues. V dropped 1 base and J dropped 4; count of bases not matched to a gene: 8. The chain's CDR3 is CASSLELGAGYEQYF. The sequenced part of the CDR3 DNA is TGTGCCAGCTCTCTGGAACTGGGGGCGGGGTATGAACAGTAC.

This clone was counted only a few times. Gene and germline names: mouse. The read gets to within 1 residue of the CDR3 end, and the germline J gene fills in the rest. The chain joins TRBV3 to TRBJ1-4, with D maybe TRBD1 (5 bases). V gave up 0 bases and J gave up 6 bases, with 11 bases separating them. This CDR3 spans 15 amino acids. Germline V gene sequence: CDR1 SNHLY, CDR2 FYNGKV (reference sequence). The CDR3 bases that were read are TGTGCCAGCAGCTTAGCGGGGACCTTCCACGAAAGATTATTT. It is translated as CASSLAGTFHERLF. The whole CDR3 protein reads CASSLAGTFHERLFF.

Worth noting for this clone: Gene labels here are mouse ones. The observed sequence ends 1 residue before the CDR3 terminus, with the missing tail filled in from the germline J gene. V gene TRBV13-2 combines with J gene TRBJ2-3; TRBD2 matches 10 bases. Germline lookup yields CDR1 NNHNN and CDR2 SYGAGS (reference sequence). The CDR3 sequence is 16 residues long. Trimming removed 1 base from V and 2 bases from J; junction bases left unmatched: 4. The part of the CDR3 DNA that was read is TGTGCCAGCGGTGATCCTGGGGGGGCCTATGCAGAAACGCTGTAT. Protein: CASGDPGGAYAETLY. The full-length CDR3 reads as CASGDPGGAYAETLYF.

This clone occurred a few times. The genes are named according to mouse. The CDR3 extends 1 residue past the end of the read, so its final part is completed from the germline J gene. The chain employs TRBV26 and TRBJ1-3; the match to TRBD1 covers 7 bases. Germline loops: CDR1 KGHPV, CDR2 FQNQEV (reference sequence). There are 15 residues in the CDR3. With 2 bases clipped from V and 2 bases from J, the junction kept 3 bases outside the gene matches. The sequenced part of the CDR3 DNA is TGTGCCAGCAGTCTGCTTCAGGGGGCTGGAAATACGCTCTAT. Amino acids: CASSLLQGAGNTLY. The full CDR3 reads CASSLLQGAGNTLYF.

Comment on this clone: Genes here carry mouse names. Read coverage stops 1 residue before the CDR3 terminus; the germline J gene supplies the remainder. The chain employs TRBV12-2 and TRBJ1-5, with 7 bases identical to TRBD1. CDR3 size: 14 residues. Germline CDR1 reads SGHLS; CDR2 reads HYDKME. After removal of 4 bases from V and 3 bases from J, the junction contained 5 bases not matched to a gene. CDR3 loop: CASSRRGVNQAPLF. The CDR3 DNA, read in part, is TGTGCCAGCTCCCGCAGGGGGGTCAACCAGGCTCCGCTT.

This clone has more than one count but fewer than ten. The gene names given are mouse names. The sequenced part of the CDR3 DNA is TGTGCCAGCAGTCTGGCGGTTAACAACCAGGCTCCGCTT. Encoded protein: CASSLAVNNQAPL. The complete CDR3 protein is CASSLAVNNQAPLF. The V and J genes are TRBV26 and TRBJ1-5; no clear D gene. The read gets to within 1 residue of the CDR3 end, and the germline J gene fills in the rest. V was clipped by 2 bases and J by 0 bases, with 5 bases between them. The germline gives CDR1 KGHPV, CDR2 FQNQEV (reference sequence). This CDR3 contains 14 residues.

With regard to this clone: Gene names are mouse gene names. The read terminates 1 residue ahead of where the CDR3 ends, so the germline J gene completes it. This rearrangement joins TRBV26 to TRBJ1-2, with D tentatively TRBD1 (5 bases). CDR1 and CDR2 (germline): KGHPV, FQNQEV (reference sequence). Trimming took off 4 bases at V and 0 bases at J, with 9 bases between the two ends. There are 14 residues in the CDR3. The sequenced CDR3 bases are TGTGCCAGCAGTCCGACAGATGCAAACTCCGACTACACC. Translated: CASSPTDANSDYT. In full, the CDR3 is CASSPTDANSDYTF.

With respect to this clone: Gene names and germline refer to mouse. The sequence runs out 1 residue before the end of the CDR3; the remainder is reconstructed from the germline J gene. The chain employs TRBV5 and TRBJ2-1, with D unclear. Germline V gene sequence: CDR1 LGHNA, CDR2 YNLKQL (reference sequence). V lost 1 base and J 6 bases, leaving 19 bases between the germline ends. The CDR3 has 17 amino acids. The CDR3 here is CASSQVPGNGDGAEQFF. CDR3 bases read: TGTGCCAGCAGCCAAGTTCCCGGGAACGGGGATGGTGCTGAGCAGTTC.

In the case of this clone: Each gene name is a mouse one. CDR3 protein: CASSLGTGGPGDQYF. The CDR3 bases that were read are TGTGCCAGCAGTCTGGGGACTGGGGGTCCCGGCGACCAGTAC. The chain is built from TRBV26 and TRBJ2-5; 11 bases fit TRBD2. The CDR3 end is not reached by the read, which stops 1 residue before it; the germline J gene fills it in. The CDR3 sequence is 15 residues long. Germline CDR1 is KGHPV and CDR2 is FQNQEV (reference sequence). The J segment lost 11 bases and the V segment lost 2 bases, leaving 9 bases of the junction unmatched. The entire variable domain, with the rest obtained from reference TRBV26 and TRBJ2-5, is as follows: NSKVIQTPRYLVKGQGQKAKMRCIPEKGHPVVFWYQQNKNNEFKFLINFQNQEVLQQIDMTEKRFSAECPSNSPCSLEIQSSEAGDSALYLCASSLGTGGPGDQYFGPGTRLLVL.

On this clone: Genes and germline come from the mouse. The CDR3 extends 1 residue past the end of the read, so its final part is completed from the germline J gene. V gene TRBV26 combines with J gene TRBJ1-2, with no clear D. V was shortened by 6 bases and J by 0 bases, with 8 bases between the two germline ends. This CDR3 contains 13 residues. CDR1 and CDR2 (germline): KGHPV, FQNQEV (reference sequence). Incomplete CDR3 DNA: TGTGCCAGCAGCCTGCAAACAAACTCCGACTACACC. As protein: CASSLQTNSDYT. The CDR3, in full, reads CASSLQTNSDYTF.

By share, this clone ranks as medium-sized. Gene labels here are mouse ones. The read terminates 1 residue ahead of where the CDR3 ends, so the germline J gene completes it. The chain couples TRBV29 to TRBJ2-7; 10 positions agree with TRBD1. CDR1 and CDR2 from the germline V gene are MSHET and SYDVDS. Trimming at V came to 5 bases and at J to 3 bases, leaving 1 base not matched to a gene. The CDR3 spans 13 residues. The CDR3 sequence: CASSRDRGYEQYF. The DNA read from the CDR3 is TGTGCTAGCAGTCGGGACAGGGGCTATGAACAGTAC. The whole variable domain, filled in from reference TRBV29 and TRBJ2-7, reads DMKVTQMPRYLIKRMGENVLLECGQDMSHETMYWYRQDPGLGLQLIYISYDVDSNSEGDIPKGYRVSRKKREHFSLILDSAKTNQTSVYFCASSRDRGYEQYFGPGTRLTVL.

With respect to this clone: Gene names follow the mouse nomenclature. Read coverage stops 1 residue before the CDR3 terminus; the germline J gene supplies the remainder. The chain joins TRBV16 to TRBJ2-5, with 8 positions matching TRBD2. Per the germline V gene, CDR1 is SGHSA and CDR2 is FRNQAP. The CDR3 runs 14 residues. V was pared by 0 bases and J by 4 bases, with 0 bases of the junction left unmatched. The CDR3 loop is CASSLDWGEDTQYF. The sequenced CDR3 bases are TGTGCAAGCAGCTTAGACTGGGGGGAAGACACCCAGTAC. Combining the CDR3 with reference TRBV16 and TRBJ2-5 gives the whole variable domain NAGVIQTPRHKVTGKGQEATLWCEPISGHSAVFWYRQTIVQGLEFLTYFRNQAPIDDSGMPKERFSAQMPNQSHSTLKIQSTQPQDSAVYLCASSLDWGEDTQYFGPGTRLLVL.

As concerns this clone: Mouse gene names and germline throughout. From the germline J gene comes the end of the CDR3, since the read stops 1 residue before it. The rearrangement links TRBV1 to TRBJ2-4; either TRBD1 or TRBD2 may supply D (5 bases each). CDR3 length equals 15 residues. Germline CDR1 NSQYPW, CDR2 LRSPGD (reference sequence). Trimming removed 0 bases from V and 0 bases from J, with 7 bases in between. CDR3 DNA (partial): TGCACCTGCAGTGCAGAAGGGGCTAGTCAAAACACCTTGTAC. It translates to CTCSAEGASQNTLY. The full CDR3 is CTCSAEGASQNTLYF. The full variable domain, rest sourced from reference TRBV1 and TRBJ2-4, is VTLLEQNPRWRLVPRGQAVNLRCILKNSQYPWMSWYQQDLQKQLQWLFTLRSPGDKEVKSLPGADYLATRVTDTELRLQVANMSQGRTLYCTCSAEGASQNTLYFGAGTRLSVL.